The 21 T cell receptor beta chains below were found in one sample sequenced in a study of T-cell reconstitution after alpha-beta-depleted transplantation in children. Preparation of the TCRbeta library involved a method that used unique molecular identifiers. One entry per CDR3 protein, called by TCRdb with MiXCR from the PCR reads. The table lists about 290,000 distinct CDR3 sequences, over 7% of them singletons. Study-wide results and caveats: After one year, T-cell counts and TCRbeta diversity mostly came from new T cells.

No antigen has been identified for these receptors. The starting material was peripheral blood, obtained 360 days after TCRalphabeta/CD19-depleted stem cell transplant. These receptors came from a female patient aged 2 to 10 who had a stem cell transplant for Fanconi anemia, so the T cells may come from the graft donor.

This clonotype has ten or more counts. The V call is TRBV5-1, the J call TRBJ2-2; 11 bases fit TRBD1. The CDR3 length is 19 residues. CDR1 and CDR2 from the germline V gene are SGHRS and YFSETQ. V shed 4 bases and J 4 bases; nucleotides not matched to a gene: 15. The CDR3: CASSRGQGARGPSTGELFF. DNA for the CDR3: TGCGCCAGCAGCCGCGGACAGGGGGCGCGAGGCCCCTCCACCGGGGAGCTGTTTTTT. Together with reference TRBV5-1 and TRBJ2-2, the CDR3 gives the full variable domain: KAGVTQTPRYLIKTRGQQVTLSCSPISGHRSVSWYQQTPGQGLQFLFEYFSETQRNKGNFPGRFSGRQFSNSRSEMNVSTLELGDSALYLCASSRGQGARGPSTGELFFGEGSRLTVL.

This clonotype was seen only a few times. The chain is built from TRBV29-1 and TRBJ1-1; TRBD1 matches at 11 bases. Germline lookup yields CDR1 SQVTM and CDR2 ANQGSEA. The length of the CDR3 is 11 residues. The V gene end was trimmed by 7 bases and the J gene end by 7 bases; junction bases not matched to a gene: 2. CDR3 loop: CSAGTGGEAFF. The CDR3 DNA follows: TGCAGCGCCGGGACAGGGGGTGAAGCTTTCTTT.

In this sample, this clonotype turned up many times. This chain joins TRBV2 and TRBJ2-5, with no clear D. The V gene lost 2 bases and the J gene lost 4 bases, with 8 bases spanning the gap. The CDR3 runs to 13 residues. In germline, CDR1 is SNHLY, CDR2 FYNNEI. The CDR3 loop is CASSETVVETQYF. CDR3 bases: TGTGCCAGCAGTGAAACGGTTGTAGAGACCCAGTACTTC.

Comments on this clonotype: A much larger clone sits a single nucleotide away, making a read error possible. The gene calls are TRBV25-1 and TRBJ2-7; 12 nucleotides align to TRBD1. V trimming: 8 bases; J trimming: 5 bases; junction bases outside the gene matches: 10. This CDR3 region has 15 residues. From germline, CDR1 is MGHDK and CDR2 SYGVNS. The CDR3 DNA reads as TGTGCCAGCGGTGGGTACCGGGACAGGGGGCACGAGCAGTACTTC. Protein product: CASGGYRDRGHEQYF.

This chain links TRBV20-1 with TRBJ2-7; D could derive from TRBD1 or TRBD2 (6 bases each). The CDR3 extends over 15 amino acids. CDR1 is DFQATT, CDR2 SNEGSKA, per germline (reference sequence). With 0 bases removed from V and 2 bases from J, the gap between germline ends came to 14 bases. CDR3 residues: CSAREGAGFPYEQYF. CDR3 coding DNA: TGCAGTGCTAGAGAGGGGGCGGGGTTTCCCTACGAGCAGTACTTC.

A few counts support this clonotype. The chain has TRBV5-5 and TRBJ1-3; D call uncertain. Germline loops: CDR1 SGHKS, CDR2 YYEKEE (reference sequence). The CDR3 totals 17 residues. Trimming removed 2 bases at V and 1 base at J, with 16 bases between. The DNA for the CDR3 is TGTGCCAGCAGCTTAGCCCCGCGTCAGGTATCTGGAAACACCATATATTTT. Its protein product is CASSLAPRQVSGNTIYF.

This clonotype was observed many times. This sequence joins TRBV5-1 and TRBJ2-5; 8 bases match TRBD2. The CDR3 consists of 16 residues. With 4 bases clipped from V and 3 bases from J, the junction kept 11 bases outside the gene matches. The germline V gene encodes CDR1 SGHRS and CDR2 YFSETQ. CDR3 DNA sequence: TGCGCCAGCAGCCCAATACTAGCGGCGCAAAAAGAGACCCAGTACTTC. The encoded protein is CASSPILAAQKETQYF.

This clonotype was recorded a few times. The chain uses TRBV4-1 and TRBJ2-7; no clear D gene. This CDR3 spans 13 amino acids. Germline V lookup: CDR1 MGHRA, CDR2 YSYEKL. The V end lost 3 bases, the J end lost 2 bases, and 8 bases lay between the germline ends. CDR3 in amino acids: CASSHFATYEQYF. For the CDR3, the DNA is TGCGCCAGCAGCCATTTCGCTACCTACGAGCAGTACTTC.

This clonotype was recorded at least ten times. V is TRBV2 and J is TRBJ2-5; 7 bases line up with TRBD1. The ends lost 5 bases at V and 1 base at J; junction bases unmatched: 7. Germline assignment: CDR1 SNHLY and CDR2 FYNNEI. The CDR3 has 15 residues. DNA for the CDR3: TGTGCCAGCAGTTGGGACAGATCGACCCAAGAGACCCAGTACTTC. Translated, it gives CASSWDRSTQETQYF. The complete variable domain, with remaining parts taken from reference TRBV2 and TRBJ2-5, reads EPEVTQTPSHQVTQMGQEVILRCVPISNHLYFYWYRQILGQKVEFLVSFYNNEISEKSEIFDDQFSVERPDGSNFTLKIRSTKLEDSAMYFCASSWDRSTQETQYFGPGTRLLVL.

This clonotype was observed at least ten times. The chain carries TRBV21-1 and TRBJ2-1; the D call of TRBD1 is as the table states it, not checked on the DNA. TRBV21-1 is described as a pseudogene. The CDR3 sequence is 17 residues long. CDR3 DNA: TGTGCCAGCAGCAAAGTTTCGGTCAGGGATTTAGACAATGAGCAGTTCTTC. Translating gives CASSKVSVRDLDNEQFF.

The genes are TRBV20-1 and TRBJ1-2, with a possible D match to TRBD1 (6 bases). This CDR3 is 15 amino acids long. With 0 bases removed from V and 7 bases from J, the gap between germline ends came to 18 bases. Germline assignment: CDR1 DFQATT and CDR2 SNEGSKA (reference sequence). The CDR3 region has the DNA TGCAGTGCTAGAGATAGGGCCAGGGGAAGTTTTGGCTACACCTTC. Its protein product is CSARDRARGSFGYTF.

The rearrangement uses TRBV18 and TRBJ1-1, with D maybe TRBD1 (5 bases). The germline CDR1 and CDR2 sequences are KGHSH and LQKENI. The CDR3 is made up of 16 amino acids. V shed 6 bases and J shed 0 bases, with 17 bases lying between them. CDR3 DNA: TGTGCCAGCTCCCCGGGTCGGGGGGGTATGAACACTGAAGCTTTCTTT. Its protein product is CASSPGRGGMNTEAFF.

In its sample, this clonotype was seen a few times. The chain combines TRBV3-1 with TRBJ2-7; D perhaps matches TRBD2 (5 bases). The CDR3 loop spans 15 amino acids. In germline, CDR1 is LGHDT, CDR2 YNNKEL (reference sequence). Deletions cut 1 base from V and 0 bases from J, with 10 bases between. CDR3 nucleotides: TGTGCCAGCAGCCAAGGGGCTGCGGGCTCCTACGAGCAGTACTTC. It specifies CASSQGAAGSYEQYF.

In its sample, this clonotype was seen a few times. This chain connects TRBV20-1 to TRBJ2-3; 13 nucleotides agree with TRBD2. This CDR3 has 17 amino acids. The J segment lost 1 base and the V segment lost 5 bases, leaving 9 bases of the junction unmatched. Germline loops: CDR1 DFQATT, CDR2 SNEGSKA (reference sequence). CDR3 amino acids: CSAAARLAGGGTDTQYF. The CDR3 DNA reads as TGCAGTGCTGCAGCCAGACTAGCGGGGGGTGGCACAGATACGCAGTATTTT.

This clonotype was picked up many times. The chain recombines TRBV20-1 with TRBJ2-3; 9 bases map to TRBD2. V lost 3 bases and J lost 2; bases outside the gene matches: 6. The CDR3 is 15 residues long. Germline V gene sequence: CDR1 DFQATT, CDR2 SNEGSKA (reference sequence). The CDR3: CSARTAGGYTDTQYF. The CDR3 region has the DNA TGCAGTGCTAGGACAGCGGGGGGTTACACAGATACGCAGTATTTT.

The gene calls are TRBV18 and TRBJ1-1, with 9 bases identical to TRBD1. The CDR3 consists of 15 residues. V lost 1 base and J lost 4; bases outside the gene matches: 4. Germline assignment: CDR1 KGHSH and CDR2 LQKENI. Here the CDR3 reads CASSPRDRVGTEAFF. Here the CDR3 DNA reads TGTGCCAGCTCACCACGGGACAGGGTCGGCACTGAAGCTTTCTTT.

About this clonotype itself: This may be a read error: a much more frequent sequence differs by one nucleotide. V gene TRBV5-1 combines with J gene TRBJ1-1, with a possible D match to TRBD1 (5 bases). The CDR3 has 15 amino acids. In germline, CDR1 is SGHRS, CDR2 YFSETQ. CDR3 residues: CTSSAGWGSNTEAFF. For the CDR3, the DNA is TGCACCAGCAGCGCCGGCTGGGGGTCGAATACTGAAGCTTTCTTT.

This chain uses TRBV15 with TRBJ2-5, with D perhaps given as TRBD1 or TRBD2 (5 bases each). CDR1 is LNHNV, CDR2 YYDKDF, per germline (reference sequence). Trimming pared 3 bases from V and 2 bases from J, leaving 10 bases between. CDR3 length: 14 residues. As DNA, the CDR3 is TGTGCCACCAGCAGGGAGGACAAACAAGAGACCCAGTACTTC. This translates into CATSREDKQETQYF.

This clonotype was counted a few times. The rearrangement joins TRBV9 to TRBJ2-7; D is perhaps TRBD1 or TRBD2 (6 bases each). The CDR3 covers 15 residues. V lost 4 bases and J 2 bases, leaving 16 bases between the germline ends. Germline V gene data show CDR1 as SGDLS and CDR2 as YYNGEE. The CDR3 reads CASSLESGATYEQYF. The CDR3 DNA reads TGTGCCAGCAGCCTCGAGTCGGGGGCCACCTACGAGCAGTACTTC.

This clonotype was picked up many times. The chain recombines TRBV12-3 or TRBV12-4 with TRBJ2-7; the D gene is possibly TRBD1 (5 bases). V shed 4 bases and J shed 12 bases, with 13 bases lying between them. The CDR3 totals 11 residues. CDR3 protein: CASSSGFRPYF. In nucleotides, the CDR3 is TGTGCCAGCAGTTCAGGGTTTCGCCCGTACTTC.

This clonotype appeared a few times. The chain combines TRBV2 with TRBJ2-7; D ambiguous. V lost 7 bases and J lost 5, with 12 bases in between. CDR3 length: 12 residues. The germline V gene has CDR1 SNHLY and CDR2 FYNNEI. CDR3 sequence (DNA): TGTGCCAGCAAACTAAACTGGGACGAGCAGTACTTC. It specifies CASKLNWDEQYF.